The clone carrying this TCR beta chain has only one observation. A v3.0 immunoSEQ assay was performed at survey level. TCRdb keeps only in-frame clones here, not all; method: immunoSEQ multiplex PCR. The repertoire has roughly 16,000 clones, 60% to 80% of them found once; the top ten carry more than 10%. Trimming removed 3 bases from V and 7 bases from J; junction bases left unmatched: 10. The CDR3 is 16 residues long. Germline loops: CDR1 MNHNS, CDR2 SASEGT. The sample belongs to a study of long-term antiretroviral therapy in people with HIV. This sequence originates from a woman between 35 and 50 years old with HIV. V is TRBV6-1 and J is TRBJ2-7; 12 nucleotides align to TRBD2. Here the sequenced sample was unsorted PBMCs, taken 2.3 years after starting antiretroviral therapy. The CDR3 coding sequence is TGTGCCAGCAGTGACTACTCTAGCGGGGGGGTTGATGAGCAGTACTTC. It is translated as CASSDYSSGGVDEQYF.